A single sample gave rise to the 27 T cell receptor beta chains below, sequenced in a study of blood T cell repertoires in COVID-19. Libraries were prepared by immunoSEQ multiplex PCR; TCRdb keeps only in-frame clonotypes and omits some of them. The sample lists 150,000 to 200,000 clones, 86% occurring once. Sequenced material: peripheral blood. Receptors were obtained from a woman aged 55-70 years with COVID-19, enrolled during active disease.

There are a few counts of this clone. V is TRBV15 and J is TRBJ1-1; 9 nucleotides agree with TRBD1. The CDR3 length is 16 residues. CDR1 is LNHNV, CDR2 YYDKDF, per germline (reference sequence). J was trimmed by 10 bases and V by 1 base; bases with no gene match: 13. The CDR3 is CATSRGKSLGQGGAFF. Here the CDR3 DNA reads TGTGCCACCAGCAGAGGCAAATCGCTGGGACAGGGTGGAGCTTTCTTT.

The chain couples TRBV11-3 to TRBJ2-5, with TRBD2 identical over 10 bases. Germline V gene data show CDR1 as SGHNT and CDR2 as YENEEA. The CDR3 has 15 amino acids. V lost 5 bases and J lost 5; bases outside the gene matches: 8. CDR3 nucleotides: TGTGCCAGCAGCGGTACCGGGACTAGCGAGGAGACCCAGTACTTC. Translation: CASSGTGTSEETQYF.

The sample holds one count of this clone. In nucleotides, the CDR3 is TGTGCCAGCAGCCACCCGAGCTCCTACGAGCAGTACTTC. The encoded protein is CASSHPSSYEQYF. V usage is TRBV3-1 (or the pseudogene TRBV3-2) and J usage is TRBJ2-7; D gene unclear. Trimming took 3 bases from V and 0 from J, leaving 6 bases between them. Germline CDR1 is LGHDT and CDR2 is YNNKEL (reference sequence). The CDR3 sequence is 13 residues long.

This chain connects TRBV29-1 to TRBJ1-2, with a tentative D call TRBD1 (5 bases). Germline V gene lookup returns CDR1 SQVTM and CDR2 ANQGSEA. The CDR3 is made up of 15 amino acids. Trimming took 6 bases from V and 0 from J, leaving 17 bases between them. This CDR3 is CSVLPSTVSNYGYTF. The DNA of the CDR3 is TGCAGCGTCCTACCTTCGACAGTGTCTAACTATGGCTACACCTTC.

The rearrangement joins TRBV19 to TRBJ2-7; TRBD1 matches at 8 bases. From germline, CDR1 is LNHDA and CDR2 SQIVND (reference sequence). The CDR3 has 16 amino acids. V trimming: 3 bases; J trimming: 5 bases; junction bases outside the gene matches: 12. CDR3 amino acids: CASSMGPWTGSHEQYF. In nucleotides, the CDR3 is TGTGCCAGTAGTATGGGCCCTTGGACAGGGTCCCACGAGCAGTACTTC. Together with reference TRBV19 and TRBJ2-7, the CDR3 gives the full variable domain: DGGITQSPKYLFRKEGQNVTLSCEQNLNHDAMYWYRQDPGQGLRLIYYSQIVNDFQKGDIAEGYSVSREKKESFPLTVTSAQKNPTAFYLCASSMGPWTGSHEQYFGPGTRLTVT.

CDR3 loop: CASSAGTGGTEAFF. CDR3 bases: TGTGCCAGCAGTGCCGGGACAGGGGGCACTGAAGCTTTCTTT. The chain links TRBV6-4 to TRBJ1-1; TRBD1 aligns across 11 bases. In germline, CDR1 is MRHNA, CDR2 SNTAGT. This CDR3 has 14 amino acids. V dropped 4 bases and J dropped 4; count of bases not matched to a gene: 2.

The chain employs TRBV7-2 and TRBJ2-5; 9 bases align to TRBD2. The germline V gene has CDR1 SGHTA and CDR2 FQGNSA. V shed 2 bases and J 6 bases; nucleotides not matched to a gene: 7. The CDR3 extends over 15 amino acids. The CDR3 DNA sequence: TGTGCCAGCAGCTTACAAACTAGCGGGTCAAAGACCCAGTACTTC. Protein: CASSLQTSGSKTQYF.

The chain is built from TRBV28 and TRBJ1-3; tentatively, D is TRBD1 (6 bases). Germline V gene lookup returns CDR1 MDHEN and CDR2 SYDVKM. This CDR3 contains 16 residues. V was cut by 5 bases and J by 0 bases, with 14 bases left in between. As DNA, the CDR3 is TGTGCCAGCAGTCGGACAGAACCGAGCTCTGGAAACACCATATATTTT. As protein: CASSRTEPSSGNTIYF.

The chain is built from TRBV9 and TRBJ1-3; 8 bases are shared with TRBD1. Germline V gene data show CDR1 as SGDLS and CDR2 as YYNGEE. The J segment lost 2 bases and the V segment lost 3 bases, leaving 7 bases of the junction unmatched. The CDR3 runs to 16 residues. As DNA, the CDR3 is TGTGCCAGCAGCGGTGGACAGGGAATGGCTGGAAACACCATATATTTT. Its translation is CASSGGQGMAGNTIYF. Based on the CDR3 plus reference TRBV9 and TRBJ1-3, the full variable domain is DSGVTQTPKHLITATGQRVTLRCSPRSGDLSVYWYQQSLDQGLQFLIQYYNGEERAKGNILERFSAQQFPDLHSELNLSSLELGDSALYFCASSGGQGMAGNTIYFGEGSWLTVV.

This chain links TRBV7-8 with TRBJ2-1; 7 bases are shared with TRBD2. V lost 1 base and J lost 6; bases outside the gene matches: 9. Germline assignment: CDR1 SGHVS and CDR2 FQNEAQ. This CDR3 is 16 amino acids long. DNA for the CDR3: TGTGCCAGCAGCTTAGTCGGGGGAGGGCCCTTCAATGAGCAGTTCTTC. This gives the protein CASSLVGGGPFNEQFF.

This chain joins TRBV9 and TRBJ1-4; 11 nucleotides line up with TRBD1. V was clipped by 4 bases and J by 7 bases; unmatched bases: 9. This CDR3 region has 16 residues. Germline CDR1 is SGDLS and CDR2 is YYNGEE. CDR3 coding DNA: TGTGCCAGCAGCACTCGTCGGGACAGGGGGTTTGAAAAACTGTTTTTT. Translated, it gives CASSTRRDRGFEKLFF.

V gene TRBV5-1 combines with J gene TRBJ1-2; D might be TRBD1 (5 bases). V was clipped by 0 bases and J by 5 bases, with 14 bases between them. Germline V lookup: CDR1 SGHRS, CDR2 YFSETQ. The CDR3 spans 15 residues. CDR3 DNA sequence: TGCGCCAGCAGCTTGGTAACAGGTGGAAGGTATGGCTACACCTTC. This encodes CASSLVTGGRYGYTF.

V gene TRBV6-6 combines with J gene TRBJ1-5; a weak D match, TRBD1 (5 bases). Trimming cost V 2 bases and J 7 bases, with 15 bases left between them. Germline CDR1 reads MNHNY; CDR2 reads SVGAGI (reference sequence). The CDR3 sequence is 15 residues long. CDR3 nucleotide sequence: TGTGCCAGCAGTTACAAAGCGGCGGGGGACCAGCCCCAGCATTTT. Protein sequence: CASSYKAAGDQPQHF.

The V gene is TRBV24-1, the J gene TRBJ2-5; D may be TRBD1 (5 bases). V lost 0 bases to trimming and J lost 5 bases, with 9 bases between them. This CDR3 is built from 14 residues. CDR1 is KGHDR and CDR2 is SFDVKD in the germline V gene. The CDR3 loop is CATSDLGRAETQYF. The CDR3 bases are TGTGCCACCAGTGATTTGGGCAGGGCGGAGACCCAGTACTTC.

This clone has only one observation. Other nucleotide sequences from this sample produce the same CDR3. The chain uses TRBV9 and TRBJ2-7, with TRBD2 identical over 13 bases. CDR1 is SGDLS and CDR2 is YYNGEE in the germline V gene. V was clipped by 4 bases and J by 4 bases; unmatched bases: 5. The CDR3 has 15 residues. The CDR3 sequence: CASSRGLAGAYEQYF. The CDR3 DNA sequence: TGTGCCAGCAGCCGTGGACTAGCGGGAGCATACGAGCAGTACTTC.

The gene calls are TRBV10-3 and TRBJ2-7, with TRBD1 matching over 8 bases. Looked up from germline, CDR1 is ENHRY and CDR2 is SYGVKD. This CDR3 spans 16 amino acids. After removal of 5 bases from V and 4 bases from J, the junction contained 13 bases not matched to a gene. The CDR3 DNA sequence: TGTGCCATCAGTTTCCCGGACAGGGTTGTAGGGTACGAGCAGTACTTC. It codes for CAISFPDRVVGYEQYF.

The CDR3 spells CAASVGVGTDTQYF. Written as DNA, the CDR3 is TGTGCCGCAAGTGTCGGGGTCGGCACAGATACGCAGTATTTT. The chain is built from TRBV5-5 and TRBJ2-3, with TRBD2 as a possible D gene (5 bases). Germline V gene data show CDR1 as SGHKS and CDR2 as YYEKEE (reference sequence). The CDR3 loop spans 14 amino acids. The V end was cut by 10 bases, the J end by 1 base, with 16 bases between.

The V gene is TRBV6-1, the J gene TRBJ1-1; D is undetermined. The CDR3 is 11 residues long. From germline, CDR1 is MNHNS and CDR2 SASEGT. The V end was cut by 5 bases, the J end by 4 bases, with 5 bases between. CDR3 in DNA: TGTGCCAGCAGTCCGCGCACTGAAGCTTTCTTT. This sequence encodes CASSPRTEAFF.

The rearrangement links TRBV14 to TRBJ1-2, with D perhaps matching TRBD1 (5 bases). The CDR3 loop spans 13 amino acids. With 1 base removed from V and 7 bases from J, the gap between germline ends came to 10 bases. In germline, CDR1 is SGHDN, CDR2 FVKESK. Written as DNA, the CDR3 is TGTGCCAGCAGCCAAGCGTTCGGGGGTGGCTACACCTTC. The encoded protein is CASSQAFGGGYTF. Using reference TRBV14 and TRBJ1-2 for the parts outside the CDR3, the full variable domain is EAGVTQFPSHSVIEKGQTVTLRCDPISGHDNLYWYRRVMGKEIKFLLHFVKESKQDESGMPNNRFLAERTGGTYSTLKVQPAELEDSGVYFCASSQAFGGGYTFGSGTRLTVV.

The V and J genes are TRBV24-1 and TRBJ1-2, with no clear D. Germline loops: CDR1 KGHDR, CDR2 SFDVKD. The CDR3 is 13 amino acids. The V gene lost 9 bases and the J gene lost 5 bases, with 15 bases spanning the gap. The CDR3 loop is CATQQTLGYGYTF. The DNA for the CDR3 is TGTGCCACCCAGCAGACCCTAGGATATGGCTACACCTTC.

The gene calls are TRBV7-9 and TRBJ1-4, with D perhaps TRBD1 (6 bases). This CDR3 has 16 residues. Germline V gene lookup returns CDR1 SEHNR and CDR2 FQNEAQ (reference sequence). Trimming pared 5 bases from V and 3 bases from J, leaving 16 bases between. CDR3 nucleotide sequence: TGTGCCAGCAGCGGGGAGGGGGTTGGGGCTAATGAAAAACTGTTTTTT. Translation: CASSGEGVGANEKLFF.

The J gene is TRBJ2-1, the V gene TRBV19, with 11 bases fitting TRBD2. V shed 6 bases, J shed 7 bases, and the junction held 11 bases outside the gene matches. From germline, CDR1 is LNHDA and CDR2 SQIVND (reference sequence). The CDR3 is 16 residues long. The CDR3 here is CASSPNGLAGLNEQFF. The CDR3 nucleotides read TGTGCCAGTAGCCCCAACGGACTAGCGGGTCTAAATGAGCAGTTCTTC.

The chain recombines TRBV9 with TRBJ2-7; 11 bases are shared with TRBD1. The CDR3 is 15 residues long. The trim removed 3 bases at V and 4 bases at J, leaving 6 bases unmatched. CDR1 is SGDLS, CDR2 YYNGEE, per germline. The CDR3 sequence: CASSAGQGAHYEQYF. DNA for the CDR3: TGTGCCAGCAGCGCCGGACAGGGGGCCCATTACGAGCAGTACTTC.

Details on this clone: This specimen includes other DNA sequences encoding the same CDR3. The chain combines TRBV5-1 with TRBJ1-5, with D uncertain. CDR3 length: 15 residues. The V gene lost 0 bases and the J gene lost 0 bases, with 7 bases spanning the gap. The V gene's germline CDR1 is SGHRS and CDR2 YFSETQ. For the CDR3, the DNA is TGCGCCAGCAGCTTGGACAGTTATAGCAATCAGCCCCAGCATTTT. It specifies CASSLDSYSNQPQHF.

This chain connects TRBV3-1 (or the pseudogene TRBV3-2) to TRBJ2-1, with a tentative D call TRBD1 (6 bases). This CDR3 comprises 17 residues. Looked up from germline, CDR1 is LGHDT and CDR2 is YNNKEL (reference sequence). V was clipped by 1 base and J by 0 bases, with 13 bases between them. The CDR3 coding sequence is TGTGCCAGCAGCCAAGTACAGGGCCCGAGCTCCTACAATGAGCAGTTCTTC. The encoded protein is CASSQVQGPSSYNEQFF.

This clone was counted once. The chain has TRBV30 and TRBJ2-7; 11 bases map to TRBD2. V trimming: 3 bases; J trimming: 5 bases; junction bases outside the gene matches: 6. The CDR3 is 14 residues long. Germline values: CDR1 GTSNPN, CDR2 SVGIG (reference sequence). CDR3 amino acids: CAWRPPSGRNEQYF. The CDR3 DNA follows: TGTGCCTGGAGGCCCCCTAGCGGGAGGAACGAGCAGTACTTC. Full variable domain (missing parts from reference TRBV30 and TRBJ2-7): SQTIHQWPATLVQPVGSPLSLECTVEGTSNPNLYWYRQAAGRGLQLLFYSVGIGQISSEVPQNLSASRPQDRQFILSSKKLLLSDSGFYLCAWRPPSGRNEQYFGPGTRLTVT.

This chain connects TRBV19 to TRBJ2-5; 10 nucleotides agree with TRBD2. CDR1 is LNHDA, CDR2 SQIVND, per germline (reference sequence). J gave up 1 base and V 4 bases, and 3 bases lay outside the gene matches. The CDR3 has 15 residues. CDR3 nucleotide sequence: TGTGCCAGTAGTACAATAGCGGGAGGCCAAGAGACCCAGTACTTC. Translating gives CASSTIAGGQETQYF.